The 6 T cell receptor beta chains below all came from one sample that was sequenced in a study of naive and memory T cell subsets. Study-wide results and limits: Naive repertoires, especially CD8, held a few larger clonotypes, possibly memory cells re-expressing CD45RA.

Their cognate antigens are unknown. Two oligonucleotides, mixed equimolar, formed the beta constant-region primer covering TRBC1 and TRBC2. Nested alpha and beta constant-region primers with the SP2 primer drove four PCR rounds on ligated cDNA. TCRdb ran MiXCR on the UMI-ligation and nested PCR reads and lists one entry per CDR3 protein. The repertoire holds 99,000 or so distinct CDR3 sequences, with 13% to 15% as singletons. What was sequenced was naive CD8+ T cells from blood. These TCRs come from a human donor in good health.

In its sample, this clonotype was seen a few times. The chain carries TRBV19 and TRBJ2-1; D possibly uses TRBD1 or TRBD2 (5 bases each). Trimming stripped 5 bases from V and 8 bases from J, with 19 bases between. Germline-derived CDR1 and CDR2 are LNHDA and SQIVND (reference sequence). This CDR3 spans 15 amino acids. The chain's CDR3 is CASSSGPSPSHEQFF. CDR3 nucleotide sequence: TGTGCCAGTAGTTCGGGACCCTCGCCATCGCATGAGCAGTTCTTC.

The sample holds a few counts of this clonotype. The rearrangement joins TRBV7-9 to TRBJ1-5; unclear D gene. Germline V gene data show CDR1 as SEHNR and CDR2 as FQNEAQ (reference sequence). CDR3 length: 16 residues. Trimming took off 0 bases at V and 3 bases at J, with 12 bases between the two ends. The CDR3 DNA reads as TGTGCCAGCAGCTTAGCGCGTGGAGCTTACAATCAGCCCCAGCATTTT. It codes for CASSLARGAYNQPQHF. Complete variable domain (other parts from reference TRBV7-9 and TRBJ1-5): DTGVSQNPRHKITKRGQNVTFRCDPISEHNRLYWYRQTLGQGPEFLTYFQNEAQLEKSRLLSDRFSAERPKGSFSTLEIQRTEQGDSAMYLCASSLARGAYNQPQHFGDGTRLSIL.

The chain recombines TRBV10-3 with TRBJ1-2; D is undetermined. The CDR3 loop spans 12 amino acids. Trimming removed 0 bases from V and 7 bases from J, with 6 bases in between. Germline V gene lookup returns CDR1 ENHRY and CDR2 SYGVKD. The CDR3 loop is CAISESGSGYTF. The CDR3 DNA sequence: TGTGCCATCAGTGAGTCAGGTAGTGGCTACACCTTC.

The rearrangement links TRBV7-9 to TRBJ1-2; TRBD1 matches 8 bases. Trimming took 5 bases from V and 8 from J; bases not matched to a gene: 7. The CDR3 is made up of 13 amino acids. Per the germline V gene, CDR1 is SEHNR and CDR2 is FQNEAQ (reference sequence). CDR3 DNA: TGTGCCAGCAGCACCGGGACAGGCAGAGGCTACACCTTC. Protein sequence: CASSTGTGRGYTF.

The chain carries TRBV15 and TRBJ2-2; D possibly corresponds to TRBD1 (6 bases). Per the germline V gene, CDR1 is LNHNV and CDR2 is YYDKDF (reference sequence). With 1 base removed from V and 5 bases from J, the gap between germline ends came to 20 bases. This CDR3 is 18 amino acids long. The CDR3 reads CATSRVPRTGRGTGELFF. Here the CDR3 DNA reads TGTGCCACCAGCAGAGTGCCGAGGACCGGCAGGGGAACCGGGGAGCTGTTTTTT.

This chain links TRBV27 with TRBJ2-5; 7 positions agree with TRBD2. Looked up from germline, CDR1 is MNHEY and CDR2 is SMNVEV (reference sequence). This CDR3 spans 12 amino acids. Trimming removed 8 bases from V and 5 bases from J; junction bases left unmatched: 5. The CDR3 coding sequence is TGTGCCAGCGGGGCGGGAGTGGAGACCCAGTACTTC. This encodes CASGAGVETQYF.